This TCR beta chain emerged from a study of T cell responses to AZD1222 COVID-19 vaccine. This CDR3 spans 16 amino acids. The germline CDR1 and CDR2 sequences are SGHTA and FQGNSA. Regarding this clone: Sequence at one end of the junction differs from germline and may be a read error.

Data came from immunoSEQ multiplex PCR; TCRdb stores just in-frame clones and leaves some out. The profile shows about 93,000 clones, over 85% of them singletons. Sequenced material: peripheral blood, taken on day 0 of MenACWY control vaccination. V gene TRBV7-2 combines with J gene TRBJ2-2; D is unresolved. This receptor was obtained from an adult in good health. The CDR3 protein is CASSLASLVNSGELFF. CDR3 in DNA: TGTGCCAGCAGCTTAGCGAGTCTAGTTAACAGCGGGGAGCTGTTTTTT.